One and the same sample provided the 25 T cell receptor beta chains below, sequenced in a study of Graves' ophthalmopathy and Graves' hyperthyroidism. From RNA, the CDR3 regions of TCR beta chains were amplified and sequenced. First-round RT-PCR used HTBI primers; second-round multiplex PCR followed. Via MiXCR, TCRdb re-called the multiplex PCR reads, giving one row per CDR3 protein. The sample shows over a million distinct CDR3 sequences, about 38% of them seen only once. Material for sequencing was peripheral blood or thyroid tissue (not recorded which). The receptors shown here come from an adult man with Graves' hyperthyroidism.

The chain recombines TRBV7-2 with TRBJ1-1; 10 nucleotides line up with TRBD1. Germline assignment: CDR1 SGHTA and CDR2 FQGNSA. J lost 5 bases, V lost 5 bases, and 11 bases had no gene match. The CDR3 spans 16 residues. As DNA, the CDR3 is TGTGCCAGCAGCCCGCACCCGACAGGGGGCGATACTGAAGCTTTCTTT. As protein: CASSPHPTGGDTEAFF.

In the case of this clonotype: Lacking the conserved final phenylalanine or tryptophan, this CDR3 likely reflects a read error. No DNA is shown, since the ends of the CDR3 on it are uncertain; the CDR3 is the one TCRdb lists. This chain's CDR3 is CASSPSAI. The V and J genes are TRBV2 and TRBJ2-5. Germline lookup yields CDR1 SNHLY and CDR2 FYNNEI. The CDR3 totals 8 residues, both ends included.

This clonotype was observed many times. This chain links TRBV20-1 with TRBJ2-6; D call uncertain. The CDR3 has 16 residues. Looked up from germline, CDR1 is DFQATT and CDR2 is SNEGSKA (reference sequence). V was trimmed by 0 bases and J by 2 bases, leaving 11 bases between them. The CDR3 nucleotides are TGCAGTGCTAGAGATCGTCTGGGTCCTGGGGCCAACGTCCTGACTTTC. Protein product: CSARDRLGPGANVLTF.

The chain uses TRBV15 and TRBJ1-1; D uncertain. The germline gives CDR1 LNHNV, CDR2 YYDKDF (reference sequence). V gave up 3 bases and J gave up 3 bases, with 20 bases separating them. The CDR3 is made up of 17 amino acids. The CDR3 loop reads CATSSPRVGRQDTEAFF. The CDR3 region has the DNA TGTGCCACCAGCAGCCCCCGAGTCGGCAGACAAGACACTGAAGCTTTCTTT.

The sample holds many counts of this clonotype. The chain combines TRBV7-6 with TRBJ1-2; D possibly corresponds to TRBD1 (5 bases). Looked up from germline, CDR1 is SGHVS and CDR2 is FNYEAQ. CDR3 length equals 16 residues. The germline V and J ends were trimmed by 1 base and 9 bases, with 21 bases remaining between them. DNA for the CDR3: TGTGCCAGCAGCTTAGGGGTCAGGCCGGTAGGGGAAAGCTACACCTTC. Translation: CASSLGVRPVGESYTF. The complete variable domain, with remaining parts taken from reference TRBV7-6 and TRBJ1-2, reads GAGVSQSPRYKVTKRGQDVALRCDPISGHVSLYWYRQALGQGPEFLTYFNYEAQQDKSGLPNDRFSAERPEGSISTLTIQRTEQRDSAMYRCASSLGVRPVGESYTFGSGTRLTVV.

The CDR3 loop reads CSLGQGRSTEAFF. In nucleotides, the CDR3 is TGCAGCTTAGGACAGGGGCGTAGTACTGAAGCTTTCTTT. The chain couples TRBV29-1 to TRBJ1-1, with TRBD1 identical over 9 bases. The germline V gene encodes CDR1 SQVTM and CDR2 ANQGSEA. After removal of 8 bases from V and 5 bases from J, the junction contained 9 bases not matched to a gene. The CDR3 is made up of 13 amino acids.

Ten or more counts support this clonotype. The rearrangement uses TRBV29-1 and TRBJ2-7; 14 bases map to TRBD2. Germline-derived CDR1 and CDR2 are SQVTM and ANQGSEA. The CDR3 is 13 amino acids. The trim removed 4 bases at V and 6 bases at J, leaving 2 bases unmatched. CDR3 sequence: CSVGGLAGVEQYF. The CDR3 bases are TGCAGCGTTGGGGGACTAGCGGGAGTCGAGCAGTACTTC.

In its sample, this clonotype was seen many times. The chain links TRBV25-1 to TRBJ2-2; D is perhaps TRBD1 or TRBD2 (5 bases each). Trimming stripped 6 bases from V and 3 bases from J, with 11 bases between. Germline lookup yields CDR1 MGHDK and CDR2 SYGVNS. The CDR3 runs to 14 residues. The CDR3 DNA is TGTGCCAGCAGCCCAGGGACGGACACCGGGGAGCTGTTTTTT. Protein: CASSPGTDTGELFF.

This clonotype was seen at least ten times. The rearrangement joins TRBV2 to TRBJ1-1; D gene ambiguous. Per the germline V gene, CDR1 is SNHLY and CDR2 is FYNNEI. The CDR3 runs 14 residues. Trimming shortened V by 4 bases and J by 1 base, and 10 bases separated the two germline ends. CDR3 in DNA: TGTGCCAGCAGTGTATCTCCTGAGAACACTGAAGCTTTCTTT. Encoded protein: CASSVSPENTEAFF.

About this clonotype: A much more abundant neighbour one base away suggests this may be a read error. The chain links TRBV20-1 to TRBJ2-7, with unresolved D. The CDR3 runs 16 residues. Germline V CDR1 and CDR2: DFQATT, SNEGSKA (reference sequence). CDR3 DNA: TGCAGTGCTAGAGACATCGCTCCCTCGGCCTCCTACGGGCAGTACTTC. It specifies CSARDIAPSASYGQYF.

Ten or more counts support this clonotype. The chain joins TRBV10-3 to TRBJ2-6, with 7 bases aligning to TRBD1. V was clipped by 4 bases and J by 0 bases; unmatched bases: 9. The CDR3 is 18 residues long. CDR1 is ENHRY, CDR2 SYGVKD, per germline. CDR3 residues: CAISGSQGKDSGANVLTF. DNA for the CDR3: TGTGCCATCAGTGGCTCACAGGGGAAGGACTCTGGGGCCAACGTCCTGACTTTC.

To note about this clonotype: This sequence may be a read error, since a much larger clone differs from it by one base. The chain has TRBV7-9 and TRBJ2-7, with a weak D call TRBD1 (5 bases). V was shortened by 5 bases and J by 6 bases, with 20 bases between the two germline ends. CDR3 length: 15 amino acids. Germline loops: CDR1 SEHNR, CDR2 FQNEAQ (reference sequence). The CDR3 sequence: CASSPEGRASGEQYF. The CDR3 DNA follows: TGTGCCAGCAGCCCGGAAGGCAGGGCGTCTGGCGAGCAGTACTTC.

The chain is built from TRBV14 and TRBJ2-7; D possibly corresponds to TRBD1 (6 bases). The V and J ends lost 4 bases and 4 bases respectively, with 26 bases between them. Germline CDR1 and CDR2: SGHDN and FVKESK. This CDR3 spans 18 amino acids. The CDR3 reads CASSRTKGTWDTGYEQYF. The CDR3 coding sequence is TGTGCCAGCAGCCGAACAAAGGGGACATGGGACACTGGATACGAGCAGTACTTC.

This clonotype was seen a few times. The CDR3: CASSTPGLGEQYF. The CDR3 bases are TGTGCCAGCAGTACCCCGGGACTTGGGGAGCAGTACTTC. V gene TRBV6-6 combines with J gene TRBJ2-7; possibly TRBD2 for D (6 bases). This CDR3 spans 13 amino acids. The germline gives CDR1 MNHNY, CDR2 SVGAGI (reference sequence). Trimming took off 5 bases at V and 7 bases at J, with 15 bases between the two ends.

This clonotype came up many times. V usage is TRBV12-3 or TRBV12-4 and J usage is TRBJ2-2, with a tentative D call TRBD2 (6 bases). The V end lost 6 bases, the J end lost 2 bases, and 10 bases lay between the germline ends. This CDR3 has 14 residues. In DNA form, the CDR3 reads TGTGCCAGCAGCCCCGGGACTAACACCGGGGAGCTGTTTTTT. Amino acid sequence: CASSPGTNTGELFF.

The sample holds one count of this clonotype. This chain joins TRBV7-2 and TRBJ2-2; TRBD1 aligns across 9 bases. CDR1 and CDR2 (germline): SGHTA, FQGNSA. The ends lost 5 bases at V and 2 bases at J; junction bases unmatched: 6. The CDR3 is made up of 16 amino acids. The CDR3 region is CASSEIQGANTGELFF. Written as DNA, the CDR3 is TGTGCCAGCAGCGAGATACAGGGGGCAAACACCGGGGAGCTGTTTTTT.

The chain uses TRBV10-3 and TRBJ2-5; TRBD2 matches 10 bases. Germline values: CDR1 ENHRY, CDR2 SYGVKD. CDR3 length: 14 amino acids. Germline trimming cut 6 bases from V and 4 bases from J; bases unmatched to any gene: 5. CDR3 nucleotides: TGTGCCATCAGAGACACTAGCGGGATAGAGACCCAGTACTTC. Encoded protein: CAIRDTSGIETQYF.

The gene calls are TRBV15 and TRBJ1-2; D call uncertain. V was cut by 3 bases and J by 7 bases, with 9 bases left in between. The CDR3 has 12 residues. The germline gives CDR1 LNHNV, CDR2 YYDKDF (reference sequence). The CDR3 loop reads CATSRQRAGYTF. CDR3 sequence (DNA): TGTGCCACCAGCAGGCAGAGGGCTGGCTACACCTTC.

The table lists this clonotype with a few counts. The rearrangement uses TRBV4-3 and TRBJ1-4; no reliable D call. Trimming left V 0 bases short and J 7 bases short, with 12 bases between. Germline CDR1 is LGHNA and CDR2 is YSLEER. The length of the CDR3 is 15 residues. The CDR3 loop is CASSQDDAPGEKLFF. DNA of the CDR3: TGCGCCAGCAGCCAAGATGACGCCCCAGGTGAAAAACTGTTTTTT.

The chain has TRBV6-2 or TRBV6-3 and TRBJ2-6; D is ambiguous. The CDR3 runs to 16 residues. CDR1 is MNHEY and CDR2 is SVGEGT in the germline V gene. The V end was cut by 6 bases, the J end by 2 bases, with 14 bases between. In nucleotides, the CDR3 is TGTGCCAGCAGCTTGATGCGTGTCGCTGGGGCCAACGTCCTGACTTTC. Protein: CASSLMRVAGANVLTF.

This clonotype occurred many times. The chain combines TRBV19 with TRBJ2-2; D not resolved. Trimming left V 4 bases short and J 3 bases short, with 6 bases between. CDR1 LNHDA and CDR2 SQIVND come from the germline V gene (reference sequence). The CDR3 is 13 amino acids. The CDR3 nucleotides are TGTGCCAGTAGTAATTGGTACACCGGGGAGCTGTTTTTT. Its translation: CASSNWYTGELFF.

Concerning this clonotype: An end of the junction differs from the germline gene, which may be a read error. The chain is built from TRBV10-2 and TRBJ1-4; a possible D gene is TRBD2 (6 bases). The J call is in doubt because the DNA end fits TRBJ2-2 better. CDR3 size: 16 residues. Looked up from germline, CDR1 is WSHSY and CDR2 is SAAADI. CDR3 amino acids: CASSYFPSEEAGELFF. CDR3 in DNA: TGTGCCAGCAGTTACTTTCCTAGCGAGGAAGCCGGGGAGCTGTTTTTT.

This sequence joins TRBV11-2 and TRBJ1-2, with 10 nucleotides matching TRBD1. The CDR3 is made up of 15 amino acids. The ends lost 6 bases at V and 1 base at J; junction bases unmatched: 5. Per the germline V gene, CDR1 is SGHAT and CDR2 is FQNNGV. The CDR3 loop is CASSRTGGLNYGYTF. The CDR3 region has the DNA TGTGCCAGCAGTAGGACAGGGGGACTTAACTATGGCTACACCTTC.

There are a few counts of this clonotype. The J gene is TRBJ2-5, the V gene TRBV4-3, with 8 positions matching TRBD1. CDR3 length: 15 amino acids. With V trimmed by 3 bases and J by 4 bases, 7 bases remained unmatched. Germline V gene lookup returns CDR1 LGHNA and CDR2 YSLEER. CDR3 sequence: CASSQSRGRGETQYF. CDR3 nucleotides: TGCGCCAGCAGCCAGTCCAGGGGGCGAGGAGAGACCCAGTACTTC.

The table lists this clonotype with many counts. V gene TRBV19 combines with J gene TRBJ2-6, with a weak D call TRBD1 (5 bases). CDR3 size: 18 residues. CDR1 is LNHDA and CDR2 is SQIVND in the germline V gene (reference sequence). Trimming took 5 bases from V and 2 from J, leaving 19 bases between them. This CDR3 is CASSSGQPKGTGANVLTF. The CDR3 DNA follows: TGTGCCAGTAGTTCAGGGCAGCCGAAGGGAACTGGGGCCAACGTCCTGACTTTC.